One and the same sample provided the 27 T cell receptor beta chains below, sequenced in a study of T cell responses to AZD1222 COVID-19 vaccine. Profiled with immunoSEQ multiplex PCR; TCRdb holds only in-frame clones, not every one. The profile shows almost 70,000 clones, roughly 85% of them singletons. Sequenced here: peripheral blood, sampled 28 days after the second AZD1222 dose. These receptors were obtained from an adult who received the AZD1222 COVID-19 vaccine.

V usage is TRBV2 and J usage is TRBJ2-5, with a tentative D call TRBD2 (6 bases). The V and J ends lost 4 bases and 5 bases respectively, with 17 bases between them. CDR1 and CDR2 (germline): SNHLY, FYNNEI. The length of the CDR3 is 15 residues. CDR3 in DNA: TGTGCCAGCAGTGTCAGAAGCACGGGGGTGGAGACCCAGTACTTC. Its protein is CASSVRSTGVETQYF.

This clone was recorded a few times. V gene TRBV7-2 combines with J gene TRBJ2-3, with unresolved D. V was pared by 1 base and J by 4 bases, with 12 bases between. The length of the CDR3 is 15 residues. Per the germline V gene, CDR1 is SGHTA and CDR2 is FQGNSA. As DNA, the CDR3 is TGTGCCAGCAGCTTAGTTGTTGCTGGCGCAGATACGCAGTATTTT. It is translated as CASSLVVAGADTQYF. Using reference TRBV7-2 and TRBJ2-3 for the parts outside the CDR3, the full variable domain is GAGVSQSPSNKVTEKGKDVELRCDPISGHTALYWYRQSLGQGLEFLIYFQGNSAPDKSGLPSDRFSAERTGGSVSTLTIQRTQQEDSAVYLCASSLVVAGADTQYFGPGTRLTVL.

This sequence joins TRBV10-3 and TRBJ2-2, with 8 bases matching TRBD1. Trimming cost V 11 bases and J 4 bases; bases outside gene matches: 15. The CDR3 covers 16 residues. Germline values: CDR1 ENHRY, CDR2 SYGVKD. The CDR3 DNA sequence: TGTGCCGCGACAACGGAGAGGACAGGGCCCACCGGGGAGCTGTTTTTT. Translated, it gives CAATTERTGPTGELFF.

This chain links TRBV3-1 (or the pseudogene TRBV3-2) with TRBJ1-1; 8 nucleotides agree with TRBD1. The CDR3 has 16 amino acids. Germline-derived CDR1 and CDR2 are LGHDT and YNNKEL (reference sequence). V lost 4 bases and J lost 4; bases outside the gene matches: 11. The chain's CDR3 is CASSLLQGGSGTEAFF. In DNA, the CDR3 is TGTGCCAGCAGCCTTCTACAGGGGGGTAGTGGCACTGAAGCTTTCTTT.

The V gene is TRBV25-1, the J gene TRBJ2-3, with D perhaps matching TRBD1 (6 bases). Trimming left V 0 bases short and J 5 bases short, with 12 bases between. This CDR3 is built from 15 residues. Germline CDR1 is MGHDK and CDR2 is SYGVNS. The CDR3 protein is CASSEYNRAGDTQYF. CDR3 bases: TGTGCCAGCAGTGAATACAACAGGGCGGGAGATACGCAGTATTTT.

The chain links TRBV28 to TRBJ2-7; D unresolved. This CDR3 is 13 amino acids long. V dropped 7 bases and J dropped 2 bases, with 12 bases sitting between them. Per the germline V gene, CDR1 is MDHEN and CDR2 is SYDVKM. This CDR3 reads CASTDPRAYEQYF. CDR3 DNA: TGTGCCAGCACGGACCCGCGAGCCTACGAGCAGTACTTC.

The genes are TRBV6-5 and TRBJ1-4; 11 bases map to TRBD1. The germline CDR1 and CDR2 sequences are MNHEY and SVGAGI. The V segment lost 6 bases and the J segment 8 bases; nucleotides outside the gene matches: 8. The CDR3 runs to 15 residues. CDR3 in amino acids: CASSDLGTGGEKLFF. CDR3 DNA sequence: TGTGCCAGCAGCGATCTTGGGACAGGGGGGGAAAAACTGTTTTTT.

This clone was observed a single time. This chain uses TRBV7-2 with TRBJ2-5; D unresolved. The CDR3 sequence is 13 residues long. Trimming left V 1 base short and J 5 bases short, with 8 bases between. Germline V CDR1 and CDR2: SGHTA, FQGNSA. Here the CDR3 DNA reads TGTGCCAGCAGCTTAGAGCCAAGGGAGACCCAGTACTTC. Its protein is CASSLEPRETQYF.

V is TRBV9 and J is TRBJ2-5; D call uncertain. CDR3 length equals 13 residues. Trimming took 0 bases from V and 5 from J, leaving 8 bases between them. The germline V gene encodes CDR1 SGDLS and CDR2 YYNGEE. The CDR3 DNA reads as TGTGCCAGCAGCGTAGGGCCCCCGGAGACCCAGTACTTC. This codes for CASSVGPPETQYF.

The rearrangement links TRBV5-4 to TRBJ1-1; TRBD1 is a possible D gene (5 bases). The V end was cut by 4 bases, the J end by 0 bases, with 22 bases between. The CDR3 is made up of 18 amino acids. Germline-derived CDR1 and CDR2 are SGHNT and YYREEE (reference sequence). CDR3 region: CASSPGWGRVGMNTEAFF. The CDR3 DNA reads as TGTGCCAGCAGCCCCGGGTGGGGGAGGGTAGGGATGAACACTGAAGCTTTCTTT. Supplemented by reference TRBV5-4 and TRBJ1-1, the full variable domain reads ETGVTQSPTHLIKTRGQQVTLRCSSQSGHNTVSWYQQALGQGPQFIFQYYREEENGRGNFPPRFSGLQFPNYSSELNVNALELDDSALYLCASSPGWGRVGMNTEAFFGQGTRLTVV.

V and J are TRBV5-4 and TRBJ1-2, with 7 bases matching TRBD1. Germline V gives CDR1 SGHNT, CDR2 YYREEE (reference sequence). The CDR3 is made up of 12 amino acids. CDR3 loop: CAVTRGLEGYTF. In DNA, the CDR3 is TGTGCAGTCACAAGGGGGCTAGAGGGCTACACCTTC.

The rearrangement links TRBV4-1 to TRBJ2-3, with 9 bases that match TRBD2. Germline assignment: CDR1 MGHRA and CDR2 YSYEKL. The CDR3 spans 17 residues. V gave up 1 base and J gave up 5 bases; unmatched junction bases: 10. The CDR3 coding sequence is TGCGCCAGCAGCCAAGCAGGTCTAGCGGGATGGGTAGATACGCAGTATTTT. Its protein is CASSQAGLAGWVDTQYF.

The CDR3 is CASSPPIVGAAYYGYTF. The CDR3 DNA reads TGTGCCAGCAGCCCACCGATCGTGGGGGCAGCCTACTATGGCTACACCTTC. V gene TRBV5-8 combines with J gene TRBJ1-2; a weak D match, TRBD1 (6 bases). The CDR3 spans 17 residues. With 4 bases removed from V and 3 bases from J, the gap between germline ends came to 22 bases. Germline values: CDR1 SGHTS, CDR2 YDEGEE.

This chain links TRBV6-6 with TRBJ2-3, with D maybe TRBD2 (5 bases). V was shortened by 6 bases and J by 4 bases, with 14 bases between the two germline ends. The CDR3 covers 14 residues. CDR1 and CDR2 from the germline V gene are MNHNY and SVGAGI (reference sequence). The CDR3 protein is CASSRTSPPDTQYF. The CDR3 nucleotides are TGTGCCAGCAGCCGCACTAGTCCCCCAGATACGCAGTATTTT.

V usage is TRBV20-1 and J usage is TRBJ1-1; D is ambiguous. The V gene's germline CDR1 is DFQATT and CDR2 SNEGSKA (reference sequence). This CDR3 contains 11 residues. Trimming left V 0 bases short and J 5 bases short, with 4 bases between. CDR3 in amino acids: CSARDLTEAFF. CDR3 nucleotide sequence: TGCAGTGCTAGAGATTTAACTGAAGCTTTCTTT.

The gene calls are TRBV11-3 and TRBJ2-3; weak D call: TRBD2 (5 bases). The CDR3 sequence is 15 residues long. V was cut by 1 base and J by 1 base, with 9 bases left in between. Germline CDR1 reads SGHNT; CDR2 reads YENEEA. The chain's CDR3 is CASSLGRSGTDTQYF. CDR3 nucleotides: TGTGCCAGCAGCTTAGGGAGGAGCGGCACAGATACGCAGTATTTT.

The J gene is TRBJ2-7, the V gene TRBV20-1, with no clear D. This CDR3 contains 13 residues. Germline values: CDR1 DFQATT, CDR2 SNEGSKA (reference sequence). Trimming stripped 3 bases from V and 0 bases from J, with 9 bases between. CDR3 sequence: CSASPRISYEQYF. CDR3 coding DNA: TGCAGTGCTAGTCCCAGAATCTCCTACGAGCAGTACTTC.

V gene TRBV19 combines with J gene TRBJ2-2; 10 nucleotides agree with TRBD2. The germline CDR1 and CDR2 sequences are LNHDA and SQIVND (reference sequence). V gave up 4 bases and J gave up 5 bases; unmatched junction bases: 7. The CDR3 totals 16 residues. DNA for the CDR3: TGTGCCAGTAGTAAACCTAGCGGGAGTTGGACCGGGGAGCTGTTTTTT. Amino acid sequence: CASSKPSGSWTGELFF.

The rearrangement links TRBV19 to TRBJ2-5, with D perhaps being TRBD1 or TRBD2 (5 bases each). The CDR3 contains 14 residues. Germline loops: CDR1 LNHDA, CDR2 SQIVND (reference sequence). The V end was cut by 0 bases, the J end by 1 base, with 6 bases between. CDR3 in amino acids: CASSIDGGQETQYF. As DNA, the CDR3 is TGTGCCAGTAGTATAGATGGGGGCCAAGAGACCCAGTACTTC.

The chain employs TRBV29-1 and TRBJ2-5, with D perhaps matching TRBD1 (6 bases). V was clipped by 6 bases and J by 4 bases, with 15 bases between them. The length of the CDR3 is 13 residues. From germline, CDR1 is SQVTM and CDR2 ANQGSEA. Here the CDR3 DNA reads TGCAGCGTGGGGGCAGAAACCAGAGAGACCCAGTACTTC. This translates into CSVGAETRETQYF. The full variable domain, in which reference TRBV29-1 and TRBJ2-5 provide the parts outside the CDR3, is SAVISQKPSRDICQRGTSLTIQCQVDSQVTMMFWYRQQPGQSLTLIATANQGSEATYESGFVIDKFPISRPNLTFSTLTVSNMSPEDSSIYLCSVGAETRETQYFGPGTRLLVL.

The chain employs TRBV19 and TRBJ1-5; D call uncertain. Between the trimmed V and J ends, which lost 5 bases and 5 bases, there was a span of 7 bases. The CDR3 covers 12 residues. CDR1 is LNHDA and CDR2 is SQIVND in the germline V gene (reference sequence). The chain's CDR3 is CASSLQYQPQHF. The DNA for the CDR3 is TGTGCCAGTAGTCTCCAATATCAGCCCCAGCATTTT.

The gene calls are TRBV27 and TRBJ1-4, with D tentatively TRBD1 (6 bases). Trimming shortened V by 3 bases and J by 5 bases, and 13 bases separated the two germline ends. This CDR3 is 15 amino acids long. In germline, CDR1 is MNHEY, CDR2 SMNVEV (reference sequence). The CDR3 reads CASSFTDSVNEKLFF. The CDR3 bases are TGTGCCAGCAGTTTTACGGACAGCGTCAATGAAAAACTGTTTTTT.

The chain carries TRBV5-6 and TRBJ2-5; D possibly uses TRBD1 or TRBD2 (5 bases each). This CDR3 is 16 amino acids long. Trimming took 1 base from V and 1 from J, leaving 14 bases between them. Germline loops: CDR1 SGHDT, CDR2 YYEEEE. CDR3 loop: CASSLRTPGRQETQYF. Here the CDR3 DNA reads TGTGCCAGCAGCTTGCGTACCCCGGGACGCCAAGAGACCCAGTACTTC.

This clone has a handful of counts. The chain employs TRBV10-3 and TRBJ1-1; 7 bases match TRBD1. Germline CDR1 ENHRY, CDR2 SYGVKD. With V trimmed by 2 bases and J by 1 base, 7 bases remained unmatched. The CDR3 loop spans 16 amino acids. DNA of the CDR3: TGTGCCATCAGTGAGGTTGAGGGGGCGGCGAACACTGAAGCTTTCTTT. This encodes CAISEVEGAANTEAFF.

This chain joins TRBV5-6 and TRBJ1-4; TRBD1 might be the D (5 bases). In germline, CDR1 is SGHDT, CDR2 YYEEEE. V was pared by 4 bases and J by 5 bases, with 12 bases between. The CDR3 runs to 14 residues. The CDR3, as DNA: TGTGCCAGCAGCCAAGACAGCCTCAATGAAAAACTGTTTTTT. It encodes CASSQDSLNEKLFF.

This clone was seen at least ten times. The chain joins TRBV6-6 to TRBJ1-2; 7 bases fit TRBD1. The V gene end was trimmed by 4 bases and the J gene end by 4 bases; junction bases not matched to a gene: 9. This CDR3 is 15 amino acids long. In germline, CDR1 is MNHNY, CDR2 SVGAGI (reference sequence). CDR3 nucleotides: TGTGCCAGCAGTTTAACAGGGGCTCGGGGCTATGGCTACACCTTC. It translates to CASSLTGARGYGYTF.

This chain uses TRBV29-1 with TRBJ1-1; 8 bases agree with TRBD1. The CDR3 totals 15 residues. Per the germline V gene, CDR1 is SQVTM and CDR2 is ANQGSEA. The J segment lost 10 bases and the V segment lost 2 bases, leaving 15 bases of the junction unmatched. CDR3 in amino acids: CSVEKGVTGAFVAFF. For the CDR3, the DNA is TGCAGCGTTGAAAAGGGGGTGACAGGGGCCTTTGTAGCTTTCTTT.